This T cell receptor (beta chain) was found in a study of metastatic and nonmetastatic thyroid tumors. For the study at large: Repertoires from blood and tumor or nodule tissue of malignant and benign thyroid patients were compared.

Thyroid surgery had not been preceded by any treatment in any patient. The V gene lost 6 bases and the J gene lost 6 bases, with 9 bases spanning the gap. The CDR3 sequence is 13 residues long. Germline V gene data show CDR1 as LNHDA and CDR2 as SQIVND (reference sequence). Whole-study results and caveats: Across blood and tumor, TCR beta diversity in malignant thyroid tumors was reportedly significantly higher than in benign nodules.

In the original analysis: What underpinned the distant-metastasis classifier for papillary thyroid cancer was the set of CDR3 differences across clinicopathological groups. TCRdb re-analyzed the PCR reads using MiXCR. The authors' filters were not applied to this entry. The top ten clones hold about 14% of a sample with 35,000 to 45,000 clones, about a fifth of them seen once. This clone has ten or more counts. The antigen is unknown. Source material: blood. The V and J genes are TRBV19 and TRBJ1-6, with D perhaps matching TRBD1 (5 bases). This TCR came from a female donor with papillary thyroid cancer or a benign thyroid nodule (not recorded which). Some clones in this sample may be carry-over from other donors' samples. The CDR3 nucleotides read TGTGCCAGTAGGACAGACCGTAATTCACCCCTCCACTTT. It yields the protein CASRTDRNSPLHF.